One sample yielded the 15 T cell receptor beta chains listed below, sequenced in a study of PD-L1 blockade in urothelial cancer. Sample time point: pretreatment peripheral blood. The method was immunoSEQ multiplex PCR; TCRdb's version includes in-frame clones alone and lacks a portion of them. The sample has around 40,000 clones; about nine tenths are singletons. This specimen consisted of PBMCs, obtained around atezolizumab (anti-PD-L1) treatment. These receptors all stem from a woman aged 55-70 years with urothelial cancer.

The V and J genes are TRBV7-9 and TRBJ1-2; D not resolved. The CDR3 sequence is 13 residues long. Germline V gene sequence: CDR1 SEHNR, CDR2 FQNEAQ (reference sequence). The V and J ends lost 5 bases and 8 bases respectively, with 15 bases between them. For the CDR3, the DNA is TGTGCCAGCAGCCCGGGTCCTCACGAGGGCTACACCTTC. The encoded protein is CASSPGPHEGYTF.

This clone appeared once. The chain joins TRBV25-1 to TRBJ1-5; D may be TRBD1 (6 bases). V lost 6 bases to trimming and J lost 6 bases, with 18 bases between them. This CDR3 is 15 amino acids long. In germline, CDR1 is MGHDK, CDR2 SYGVNS. The CDR3 here is CASRGEQGSSQPQHF. CDR3 nucleotides: TGTGCCAGCAGAGGAGAGCAGGGGTCGAGTCAGCCCCAGCATTTT.

The V call is TRBV10-3, the J call TRBJ2-7, with D possibly matching TRBD1 (6 bases). The germline V gene has CDR1 ENHRY and CDR2 SYGVKD. CDR3 size: 14 residues. Trimming cost V 3 bases and J 5 bases, with 14 bases left between them. CDR3 amino acids: CAISDTGKVHEQYF. CDR3 bases: TGTGCCATCAGTGACACAGGGAAGGTTCACGAGCAGTACTTC.

This CDR3 is CASSDRGETQYF. DNA of the CDR3: TGTGCCAGCAGCGACAGGGGCGAGACCCAGTACTTC. The J gene is TRBJ2-5, the V gene TRBV11-3, with 8 bases matching TRBD1. Germline V gene lookup returns CDR1 SGHNT and CDR2 YENEEA. V gave up 5 bases and J gave up 5 bases; unmatched junction bases: 1. The CDR3 runs to 12 residues.

This chain uses TRBV7-9 with TRBJ2-3; D gene ambiguous. Looked up from germline, CDR1 is SEHNR and CDR2 is FQNEAQ (reference sequence). The CDR3 consists of 12 residues. V gave up 5 bases and J gave up 5 bases, with 8 bases separating them. For the CDR3, the DNA is TGTGCCAGCAGCCGTAATAGAGATACGCAGTATTTT. This sequence encodes CASSRNRDTQYF.

The CDR3, as DNA: TGTGCTAGTGGTTTGGGGGGGTCGGGACAGGGATGGTACGAGCAGTACTTC. It encodes CASGLGGSGQGWYEQYF. The J gene is TRBJ2-7, the V gene TRBV12-5; TRBD1 matches 9 bases. This CDR3 region has 17 residues. Trimming at V came to 1 base and at J to 4 bases, leaving 11 bases not matched to a gene. CDR1 and CDR2 (germline): LGHNT, FRNRAP.

The rearrangement links TRBV15 to TRBJ1-4; 7 positions agree with TRBD1. V was pared by 4 bases and J by 3 bases, with 8 bases of the junction left unmatched. Germline V gene sequence: CDR1 LNHNV, CDR2 YYDKDF (reference sequence). The CDR3 totals 16 residues. Written as DNA, the CDR3 is TGTGCCACCAGCAAGACCCTGGACAGGTCTAATGAAAAACTGTTTTTT. Translated, it gives CATSKTLDRSNEKLFF.

The chain is built from TRBV19 and TRBJ2-1; D is unresolved. This CDR3 contains 12 residues. Trimming took 4 bases from V and 3 from J, leaving 4 bases between them. Per germline, CDR1 LNHDA and CDR2 SQIVND (reference sequence). This CDR3 reads CASSNNYNEQFF. In DNA, the CDR3 is TGTGCCAGTAGTAATAACTACAATGAGCAGTTCTTC.

The chain has TRBV28 and TRBJ1-2; possible D gene TRBD1, 5 bases. V shed 2 bases and J shed 3 bases, with 13 bases lying between them. Germline loops: CDR1 MDHEN, CDR2 SYDVKM. The CDR3 has 15 amino acids. CDR3 residues: CASSLPGGDHYGYTF. The CDR3, as DNA: TGTGCCAGCAGTTTACCGGGAGGGGACCACTATGGCTACACCTTC.

The gene calls are TRBV7-6 and TRBJ1-2, with no clear D. The CDR3 runs to 14 residues. Trimming took 0 bases from V and 6 from J, leaving 11 bases between them. The germline V gene has CDR1 SGHVS and CDR2 FNYEAQ. The CDR3 region has the DNA TGTGCCAGCAGCTTAGCGGGGAGGGATGATGGCTACACCTTC. It specifies CASSLAGRDDGYTF.

The V and J genes are TRBV7-9 and TRBJ2-2; 8 bases are a match to TRBD1. J was trimmed by 1 base and V by 8 bases; bases with no gene match: 9. From germline, CDR1 is SEHNR and CDR2 FQNEAQ (reference sequence). This CDR3 region has 16 residues. DNA for the CDR3: TGTGCCAGCTGTCCCGACAGGGGCCTGAACACCGGGGAGCTGTTTTTT. Protein sequence: CASCPDRGLNTGELFF.

The V and J genes are TRBV28 and TRBJ2-5; 9 positions match TRBD1. CDR3 length equals 13 residues. CDR1 and CDR2 from the germline V gene are MDHEN and SYDVKM. V lost 7 bases and J lost 4; bases outside the gene matches: 4. The CDR3: CASTTGGRETQYF. CDR3 in DNA: TGTGCCAGCACGACAGGGGGTCGAGAGACCCAGTACTTC.

V gene TRBV7-9 combines with J gene TRBJ2-3, with D possibly matching TRBD2 (6 bases). Germline CDR1 reads SEHNR; CDR2 reads FQNEAQ (reference sequence). The V and J ends lost 3 bases and 0 bases respectively, with 16 bases between them. The CDR3 runs 17 residues. CDR3 region: CASSFGAGQPSTDTQYF. The CDR3 nucleotides read TGTGCCAGCAGCTTTGGGGCGGGGCAGCCTAGCACAGATACGCAGTATTTT.

The genes are TRBV7-7 and TRBJ2-7; possible D gene TRBD2, 5 bases. Germline-derived CDR1 and CDR2 are SSHAT and FNYEAQ (reference sequence). CDR3 length: 14 residues. V gave up 5 bases and J gave up 1 base, with 12 bases separating them. Here the CDR3 DNA reads TGTGCCAGCAGCCCGTTACTAGGTTCCTACGAGCAGTACTTC. It codes for CASSPLLGSYEQYF. The full variable domain, completed using reference TRBV7-7 and TRBJ2-7, is GAGVSQSPRYKVTKRGQDVTLRCDPISSHATLYWYQQALGQGPEFLTYFNYEAQPDKSGLPSDRFSAERPEGSISTLTIQRTEQRDSAMYRCASSPLLGSYEQYFGPGTRLTVT.

The chain couples TRBV7-6 to TRBJ2-5; 15 nucleotides line up with TRBD2. Trimming cost V 5 bases and J 2 bases; bases outside gene matches: 6. Germline V gene sequence: CDR1 SGHVS, CDR2 FNYEAQ. The CDR3 covers 17 residues. CDR3 bases: TGTGCCAGCAGCCCGGGACTAGCGGGAGGCCTACAAGAGACCCAGTACTTC. Its protein is CASSPGLAGGLQETQYF. The full variable domain, rest sourced from reference TRBV7-6 and TRBJ2-5, is GAGVSQSPRYKVTKRGQDVALRCDPISGHVSLYWYRQALGQGPEFLTYFNYEAQQDKSGLPNDRFSAERPEGSISTLTIQRTEQRDSAMYRCASSPGLAGGLQETQYFGPGTRLLVL.